The 5 T cell receptor beta chains below all came from one sample that was sequenced in a study of T cells in localized non-small cell lung cancer. Libraries were prepared by immunoSEQ multiplex PCR; TCRdb keeps only in-frame clonotypes and omits some of them. Of more than 100,000 clones listed, roughly nine tenths are singletons. Sequencing used peripheral blood, obtained before any cancer treatment. The origin of the receptors is a female donor older than 55 with stage I lung adenocarcinoma.

A single count supports this clone. The rearrangement links TRBV19 to TRBJ2-2; D unclear. Deletions cut 10 bases from V and 1 base from J, with 16 bases between. CDR3 size: 15 residues. The V gene's germline CDR1 is LNHDA and CDR2 SQIVND (reference sequence). The chain's CDR3 is CAMSPTHRNTGELFF. The CDR3 DNA reads TGTGCCATGAGCCCGACACACAGGAACACCGGGGAGCTGTTTTTT.

V and J are TRBV27 and TRBJ1-2; 11 positions agree with TRBD1. Trimming cost V 4 bases and J 8 bases; bases outside gene matches: 9. CDR3 length: 15 amino acids. Per germline, CDR1 MNHEY and CDR2 SMNVEV (reference sequence). The CDR3 protein is CASSSWTGGTWGYTF. For the CDR3, the DNA is TGTGCCAGCAGTTCGTGGACAGGGGGCACTTGGGGCTACACCTTC.

The gene calls are TRBV5-4 and TRBJ2-5; maybe TRBD2 (5 bases). Trimming pared 5 bases from V and 2 bases from J, leaving 13 bases between. From germline, CDR1 is SGHNT and CDR2 YYREEE (reference sequence). The length of the CDR3 is 14 residues. The DNA for the CDR3 is TGTGCCAGCAGTCGACCCGGGATTCAAGAGACCCAGTACTTC. This codes for CASSRPGIQETQYF.

V usage is TRBV5-1 and J usage is TRBJ2-3; D remains unclear. This CDR3 is built from 15 residues. CDR1 SGHRS and CDR2 YFSETQ come from the germline V gene. With 7 bases removed from V and 3 bases from J, the gap between germline ends came to 18 bases. As DNA, the CDR3 is TGCGCCAGCGGGTCCGAAGACTCTACTACAGATACGCAGTATTTT. This translates into CASGSEDSTTDTQYF.

V is TRBV6-1 and J is TRBJ2-7, with 7 bases that match TRBD2. This CDR3 region has 17 residues. Germline V gene data show CDR1 as MNHNS and CDR2 as SASEGT. V was clipped by 1 base and J by 6 bases; unmatched bases: 15. The CDR3 reads CASSEGGWGGSFGEQYF. As DNA, the CDR3 is TGTGCCAGCAGTGAAGGGGGTTGGGGCGGGAGCTTCGGCGAGCAGTACTTC.